What follows are 15 T cell receptor beta chains derived from one specimen sequenced in a study of blood T cell repertoires in COVID-19. Profiling relied on immunoSEQ multiplex PCR, and the TCRdb table lists in-frame clones only, not all of them. The data show 150,000 to 200,000 clones, with about 87% seen just once and around 2.3% held by the top ten. The sample taken for sequencing was peripheral blood. These TCRs come from a man aged 35 to 55 with active or convalescent COVID-19.

The J gene is TRBJ2-7, the V gene TRBV5-4; TRBD1 is a possible D gene (5 bases). The CDR3 contains 15 residues. From germline, CDR1 is SGHNT and CDR2 YYREEE (reference sequence). Trimming left V 3 bases short and J 6 bases short, with 19 bases between. DNA of the CDR3: TGTGCCAGCAGCTCGAAGTCAAAGCAGGGTGGCGAGCAGTACTTC. This translates into CASSSKSKQGGEQYF.

As concerns this clone: The DNA is left out, because the CDR3 cannot be placed on it with certainty; the CDR3 is given as TCRdb lists it. The V gene is TRBV15, the J gene TRBJ1-2. Germline V lookup: CDR1 LNHNV, CDR2 YYDKDF (reference sequence). The CDR3 length equals 16 residues, ends included. CDR3 sequence reads: CATSSTSGFDNYGYTF.

The chain has TRBV4-3 and TRBJ2-5; D call uncertain. CDR1 is LGHNA, CDR2 YSLEER, per germline. V lost 1 base and J lost 5, with 8 bases in between. The CDR3 spans 13 residues. CDR3 bases: TGCGCCAGCAGCCAAGGACGGCGGGAGACCCAGTACTTC. Translating gives CASSQGRRETQYF.

The rearrangement links TRBV4-1 to TRBJ1-1; D gene uncertain. The CDR3 runs to 15 residues. Germline V gene sequence: CDR1 MGHRA, CDR2 YSYEKL. Trimming took 1 base from V and 4 from J, leaving 13 bases between them. The DNA of the CDR3 is TGCGCCAGCAGCCAAGGCCGCGCCGGAGGCACTGAAGCTTTCTTT. Its translation is CASSQGRAGGTEAFF.

J is TRBJ1-1 and V is TRBV5-6; TRBD1 matches at 9 bases. This CDR3 comprises 18 residues. Germline-derived CDR1 and CDR2 are SGHDT and YYEEEE. V lost 3 bases and J lost 0; bases outside the gene matches: 12. CDR3 sequence reads: CASSSNRGRGTLNTEAFF. The CDR3 bases are TGTGCCAGCAGCTCAAACAGGGGGCGCGGGACTTTGAACACTGAAGCTTTCTTT.

This chain uses TRBV30 with TRBJ1-2, with D tentatively TRBD1 (6 bases). Germline-derived CDR1 and CDR2 are GTSNPN and SVGIG (reference sequence). The CDR3 spans 13 residues. V lost 3 bases, J lost 7 bases, and 15 bases lay in between. The CDR3 nucleotides are TGTGCCTGGAGCCCCCAGGGGATCGCTGGCTACACCTTC. It specifies CAWSPQGIAGYTF.

V usage is TRBV6-6 and J usage is TRBJ1-1; D ambiguous. The CDR3 runs 11 residues. Germline V lookup: CDR1 MNHNY, CDR2 SVGAGI (reference sequence). The germline V and J ends were trimmed by 7 bases and 7 bases, with 10 bases remaining between them. The CDR3 region has the DNA TGTGCCAGCACCATGGGAGGTGAAGCTTTCTTT. Protein sequence: CASTMGGEAFF.

The rearrangement joins TRBV4-1 to TRBJ1-1; no firm D call. Germline V lookup: CDR1 MGHRA, CDR2 YSYEKL. Trimming left V 1 base short and J 1 base short, with 13 bases between. This CDR3 contains 16 residues. The DNA for the CDR3 is TGCGCCAGCAGCCAAGCCCCGATGGCTCGGAACACTGAAGCTTTCTTT. Protein sequence: CASSQAPMARNTEAFF.

There are a few counts of this clone. V gene TRBV4-2 combines with J gene TRBJ1-2; D unclear. The CDR3 length is 15 residues. Trimming shortened V by 0 bases and J by 8 bases, and 16 bases separated the two germline ends. The germline gives CDR1 LGHNA, CDR2 YNFKEQ. The CDR3 loop is CASSQDREIGWGYTF. DNA of the CDR3: TGTGCCAGCAGCCAAGACCGGGAGATCGGGTGGGGCTACACCTTC.

The chain has TRBV2 and TRBJ2-7, with a weak D call TRBD2 (6 bases). The CDR3 consists of 14 residues. Trimming took 2 bases from V and 7 from J, leaving 15 bases between them. Germline CDR1 SNHLY, CDR2 FYNNEI. CDR3 nucleotides: TGTGCCAGCAGTGAATTGAACCTGGCGGGGGAGCAGTACTTC. Translated: CASSELNLAGEQYF.

The chain has TRBV25-1 and TRBJ2-5; tentative D call: TRBD2 (6 bases). The V end was cut by 4 bases, the J end by 1 base, with 10 bases between. The germline gives CDR1 MGHDK, CDR2 SYGVNS. The CDR3 sequence is 14 residues long. DNA for the CDR3: TGTGCCAGCAGTGGGGCTAGCGTCCAAGAGACCCAGTACTTC. Its translation is CASSGASVQETQYF.

CDR3 in amino acids: CASSVEEGVGEKLFF. Written as DNA, the CDR3 is TGTGCCAGCAGCGTAGAGGAGGGTGTCGGGGAAAAACTGTTTTTT. The chain recombines TRBV9 with TRBJ1-4; D gene unclear. The CDR3 is 15 residues long. V was shortened by 0 bases and J by 8 bases, with 14 bases between the two germline ends. Germline V gene lookup returns CDR1 SGDLS and CDR2 YYNGEE.

V is TRBV6-5 and J is TRBJ2-5, with 7 bases fitting TRBD1. The V and J ends lost 6 bases and 5 bases, in that order; junction bases with no gene match: 6. The CDR3 runs to 13 residues. Germline V gene lookup returns CDR1 MNHEY and CDR2 SVGAGI. CDR3 nucleotides: TGTGCCAGCAGCCAGGACAGGATGGAGACCCAGTACTTC. This translates into CASSQDRMETQYF.

V and J are TRBV9 and TRBJ2-7, with TRBD2 matching 8 bases. This CDR3 region has 15 residues. V was clipped by 0 bases and J by 0 bases; unmatched bases: 2. Germline CDR1 and CDR2: SGDLS and YYNGEE. The CDR3 here is CASSVDGTSSYEQYF. The CDR3, as DNA: TGTGCCAGCAGCGTAGATGGGACTAGCTCCTACGAGCAGTACTTC.

This rearrangement joins TRBV7-2 to TRBJ2-3, with a weak D call TRBD2 (5 bases). Germline V gene data show CDR1 as SGHTA and CDR2 as FQGNSA. V shed 3 bases and J shed 2 bases, with 12 bases lying between them. The CDR3 has 15 amino acids. The CDR3 bases are TGTGCCAGCAGCTTCGACTACACCAACACAGATACGCAGTATTTT. Protein product: CASSFDYTNTDTQYF.